In this sample, the clone carrying this T cell receptor beta chain turned up many times. This sample is part of a study of early T cells in non-severe SARS-CoV-2 infection. Study-level background: The chains were unpaired, and the sequenced material was bulk RNA from unsorted whole blood.

Trimming shortened V by 4 bases and J by 0 bases, and 10 bases separated the two germline ends. CDR1 and CDR2 from the germline V gene are LGHDT and YNNKEL (reference sequence). The CDR3 runs to 14 residues. Individual cDNA molecules each received unique molecular identifiers attached to them. TCRdb redid the calling of the 5' RACE reads with MiXCR, one entry per CDR3 protein. The data hold 80,000 or so distinct CDR3 sequences, with over 11% observed a single time. Input material: whole blood. The receptor was derived from an adult who was a healthcare worker with PCR-confirmed SARS-CoV-2 infection or an uninfected control (not recorded which). This chain links TRBV3-1 with TRBJ2-7, with D unresolved. CDR3 DNA: TGTGCCAGCAGCCTAAATAGGAACTCCTACGAGCAGTACTTC. Translation gives CASSLNRNSYEQYF.